These 17 T cell receptor beta chains came from one sample sequenced in a study of memory CD8 T cells in hepatitis C reinfection. Time point meaning: pre-reinfection, 55 to 20 weeks before reinfection detection. TCR sequencing was done directly ex vivo on sorted cells, without expansion in vitro. Clones were read by immunoSEQ multiplex PCR, and TCRdb kept only the in-frame ones, dropping some. Among approximately 52,000 clones listed, approximately 89% were seen once. Sequencing input: naive CD8+ T cells sorted from blood. Every receptor here comes from a man younger than 35 with hepatitis C virus infection.

This clone was detected only once. The V call is TRBV28, the J call TRBJ1-1; the D gene is possibly TRBD1 (5 bases). The CDR3 has 15 residues. Germline V gene data show CDR1 as MDHEN and CDR2 as SYDVKM. V lost 11 bases and J lost 1, with 20 bases in between. The DNA of the CDR3 is TGTGCCGGGGCCGCTATAGGGGCGACGAACACTGAAGCTTTCTTT. The encoded protein is CAGAAIGATNTEAFF.

The chain couples TRBV21-1 to TRBJ2-7; TRBD1 was called by the table and not checked on the DNA. TRBV21-1 is described as a pseudogene. The CDR3 is 17 residues long. The CDR3 here is CASSNRTDAAIFYEQYV. CDR3 nucleotides: TGTGCCAGCAGCAATAGGACAGACGCGGCCATATTCTACGAGCAGTACGTC.

The V and J genes are TRBV2 and TRBJ2-3, with 8 positions matching TRBD2. The CDR3 is 13 amino acids. Germline CDR1 is SNHLY and CDR2 is FYNNEI. J lost 3 bases, V lost 7 bases, and 3 bases had no gene match. CDR3 region: CASIPGGTDTQYF. The CDR3 DNA sequence: TGTGCCAGCATCCCGGGGGGGACAGATACGCAGTATTTT. The full variable domain, rest sourced from reference TRBV2 and TRBJ2-3, is EPEVTQTPSHQVTQMGQEVILRCVPISNHLYFYWYRQILGQKVEFLVSFYNNEISEKSEIFDDQFSVERPDGSNFTLKIRSTKLEDSAMYFCASIPGGTDTQYFGPGTRLTVL.

V and J are TRBV27 and TRBJ1-6; TRBD1 matches 7 bases. Germline V lookup: CDR1 MNHEY, CDR2 SMNVEV (reference sequence). V was clipped by 3 bases and J by 7 bases; unmatched bases: 6. CDR3 size: 15 residues. In DNA form, the CDR3 reads TGTGCCAGCAGTTTCGCAGGGGGGCAGAATTCACCCCTCCACTTT. This encodes CASSFAGGQNSPLHF.

The chain recombines TRBV5-1 with TRBJ2-5, with 10 bases fitting TRBD2. J gave up 4 bases and V 4 bases, and 10 bases lay outside the gene matches. Germline assignment: CDR1 SGHRS and CDR2 YFSETQ. This CDR3 region has 16 residues. DNA of the CDR3: TGCGCCAGCAGCACCGAAGCGGGAGGGGGAAGAGAGACCCAGTACTTC. It is translated as CASSTEAGGGRETQYF.

This chain connects TRBV7-8 to TRBJ2-2; the match to TRBD1 covers 8 bases. The germline CDR1 and CDR2 sequences are SGHVS and FQNEAQ. The length of the CDR3 is 15 residues. V lost 1 base and J lost 5; bases outside the gene matches: 3. The chain's CDR3 is CASSLGRQGTGELFF. For the CDR3, the DNA is TGTGCCAGCAGCTTAGGGCGACAGGGGACCGGGGAGCTGTTTTTT.

The CDR3 bases are TGCGCCAGCAGGGGACAGGGTAGCTACGAGCAGTACTTC. Translation: CASRGQGSYEQYF. The V call is TRBV10-2, the J call TRBJ2-7, with 9 bases fitting TRBD1. The CDR3 covers 13 residues. The germline V gene encodes CDR1 WSHSY and CDR2 SAAADI. V trimming: 6 bases; J trimming: 3 bases; junction bases outside the gene matches: 3.

This clone was seen only a few times. The chain combines TRBV19 with TRBJ2-2; D gene unclear. V was cut by 5 bases and J by 3 bases, with 13 bases left in between. CDR1 is LNHDA and CDR2 is SQIVND in the germline V gene (reference sequence). The CDR3 covers 15 residues. The chain's CDR3 is CASSSGLLYTGELFF. The CDR3 DNA reads as TGTGCCAGTAGTTCCGGGTTACTTTACACCGGGGAGCTGTTTTTT.

This rearrangement joins TRBV6-6 to TRBJ2-7, with 8 bases matching TRBD2. Germline lookup yields CDR1 MNHNY and CDR2 SVGAGI (reference sequence). The CDR3 extends over 14 amino acids. J was trimmed by 2 bases and V by 11 bases; bases with no gene match: 11. The CDR3 sequence is CAAGGGPSPYEQYF. In nucleotides, the CDR3 is TGTGCCGCCGGCGGGGGGCCCTCGCCCTACGAGCAGTACTTC.

The chain links TRBV10-2 to TRBJ2-5, with 8 bases fitting TRBD2. The V gene end was trimmed by 0 bases and the J gene end by 2 bases; junction bases not matched to a gene: 5. The CDR3 extends over 16 amino acids. Germline V gene lookup returns CDR1 WSHSY and CDR2 SAAADI. Here the CDR3 DNA reads TGCGCCAGCAGTGAGTCTATAGCGGGATGGCAAGAGACCCAGTACTTC. Translating it yields CASSESIAGWQETQYF.

The chain links TRBV10-3 to TRBJ2-3, with D perhaps matching TRBD1 (5 bases). The CDR3 runs 17 residues. V lost 2 bases to trimming and J lost 4 bases, with 19 bases between them. Germline lookup yields CDR1 ENHRY and CDR2 SYGVKD. CDR3 protein: CAISENGARRSADTQYF. The DNA for the CDR3 is TGTGCCATCAGTGAGAATGGGGCCCGAAGGAGCGCAGATACGCAGTATTTT.

Notes on this clone: Other DNA sequences in the sample encode the same CDR3. The chain joins TRBV14 to TRBJ1-1; a possible D gene is TRBD1 (5 bases). The germline gives CDR1 SGHDN, CDR2 FVKESK. The CDR3 covers 15 residues. V was shortened by 2 bases and J by 1 base, with 11 bases between the two germline ends. The chain's CDR3 is CASSQLGGGNTEAFF. The DNA of the CDR3 is TGTGCCAGCAGCCAACTTGGGGGGGGGAACACTGAAGCTTTCTTT.

This clone is deemed medium-sized. The rearrangement links TRBV6-4 to TRBJ2-2; TRBD2 matches at 8 bases. CDR1 MRHNA and CDR2 SNTAGT come from the germline V gene. The CDR3 totals 13 residues. With V trimmed by 5 bases and J by 4 bases, 0 bases remained unmatched. The DNA for the CDR3 is TGTGCCAGCAGTAGCGGGAGCACCGGGGAGCTGTTTTTT. Translating it yields CASSSGSTGELFF.

The gene calls are TRBV4-3 and TRBJ1-2; D is ambiguous. CDR3 length: 13 amino acids. Germline values: CDR1 LGHNA, CDR2 YSLEER. Trimming took off 1 base at V and 6 bases at J, with 9 bases between the two ends. The CDR3 DNA reads as TGCGCCAGCAGCCAAGTGGCGGGGAATGGCTACACCTTC. Translated: CASSQVAGNGYTF.

The rearrangement links TRBV6-5 to TRBJ2-1; TRBD2 might be the D (6 bases). The CDR3 runs to 12 residues. Germline V CDR1 and CDR2: MNHEY, SVGAGI. Trimming pared 5 bases from V and 7 bases from J, leaving 9 bases between. The CDR3 loop is CASSPAGNEQFF. The CDR3 region has the DNA TGTGCCAGCAGTCCCGCGGGGAATGAGCAGTTCTTC.

CDR3 sequence (DNA): TGCAGCGTTGATGGGGTACAGGGTATAGGTAAGAACACTGAAGCTTTCTTT. Translation: CSVDGVQGIGKNTEAFF. The chain is built from TRBV29-1 and TRBJ1-1, with a weak D call TRBD1 (6 bases). This CDR3 comprises 17 residues. Trimming left V 3 bases short and J 1 base short, with 21 bases between. The germline V gene has CDR1 SQVTM and CDR2 ANQGSEA. The variable domain in full, completed from reference TRBV29-1 and TRBJ1-1, reads SAVISQKPSRDICQRGTSLTIQCQVDSQVTMMFWYRQQPGQSLTLIATANQGSEATYESGFVIDKFPISRPNLTFSTLTVSNMSPEDSSIYLCSVDGVQGIGKNTEAFFGQGTRLTVV.

This clone occurred once. This chain links TRBV9 with TRBJ2-1; TRBD2 matches 9 bases. Trimming cost V 4 bases and J 13 bases; bases outside gene matches: 6. CDR1 and CDR2 from the germline V gene are SGDLS and YYNGEE. The CDR3 covers 12 residues. CDR3 loop: CASSPSGTSQFF. The CDR3 region has the DNA TGTGCCAGCAGCCCTAGTGGGACTAGCCAGTTCTTC.